Listed below are T cell receptor beta chains from one sample, sequenced in a study of sequential checkpoint blockade in melanoma. TCRdb keeps only in-frame clones here, not all; method: immunoSEQ multiplex PCR. The data hold about 4,100 clones, with about 20% observed a single time. Sequencing was performed on tumor tissue (inferred from file names), taken from a patient given nivolumab and ipilimumab in sequence. The source is a human donor with melanoma. CDR3s include the opening cysteine and the closing phenylalanine or tryptophan. Each record gives: D gene, clone size, V gene, J gene, CDR3 protein, CDR3 DNA. D genes are given only for firm matches. Clone size is not always given. Where it is, it says once, few, many or a class for expanded clones.

D gene: TRBD1; clone size: few; V gene: TRBV6-8; J gene: TRBJ1-1; CDR3 protein: CASSSDRGVSMNTEAFF; CDR3 DNA: TGTGCCAGCAGTTCTGACAGGGGAGTTTCCATGAACACTGAAGCTTTCTTT
D gene: NA; clone size: NA; V gene: TRBV19; J gene: TRBJ1-1; CDR3 protein: CASSTWGSSEAFF; CDR3 DNA: TGTGCCAGTAGTACCTGGGGGTCCTCTGAAGCTTTCTTT
D gene: TRBD1; clone size: NA; V gene: TRBV6-8; J gene: TRBJ1-1; CDR3 protein: CASLGPGQPNTEAFF; CDR3 DNA: TGTGCCAGTCTTGGTCCGGGACAGCCGAACACTGAAGCTTTCTTT
D gene: NA; clone size: few; V gene: TRBV28; J gene: TRBJ2-7; CDR3 protein: CASSFEGYEQYF; CDR3 DNA: TGTGCCAGCAGTTTTGAGGGGTACGAGCAGTACTTC
D gene: NA; clone size: NA; V gene: TRBV25-1; J gene: TRBJ2-3; CDR3 protein: CASSLQGTMTDTQYF; CDR3 DNA: TGTGCCAGCAGCCTCCAAGGGACGATGACAGATACGCAGTATTTT
D gene: NA; clone size: NA; V gene: TRBV28; J gene: TRBJ1-5; CDR3 protein: CASSANSKPQHF; CDR3 DNA: TGTGCCAGCAGTGCCAACAGTAAGCCCCAGCATTTT
D gene: NA; clone size: few; V gene: TRBV6-8; J gene: TRBJ1-2; CDR3 protein: CAISGVEQGPYGYTF; CDR3 DNA: TGTGCCATCAGTGGTGTAGAACAGGGACCTTATGGCTACACCTTC
D gene: TRBD1; clone size: few; V gene: TRBV29-1; J gene: TRBJ1-1; CDR3 protein: CSVEAGTGRIAFF; CDR3 DNA: TGCAGCGTTGAAGCAGGGACAGGGAGGATTGCTTTCTTT
D gene: NA; clone size: NA; V gene: TRBV6-8; J gene: TRBJ1-1; CDR3 protein: CASSYQGLMDTEAFF; CDR3 DNA: TGTGCCAGCAGTTACCAGGGGCTGATGGACACTGAAGCTTTCTTT
D gene: NA; clone size: NA; V gene: TRBV6-8; J gene: TRBJ2-7; CDR3 protein: CASSSSGTPFNEQYF; CDR3 DNA: TGTGCCAGCAGTTCCTCCGGGACTCCCTTCAACGAGCAGTACTTC
D gene: TRBD2; clone size: many; V gene: TRBV9; J gene: TRBJ2-3; CDR3 protein: CASSVGLAGWTDTQYF; CDR3 DNA: TGTGCCAGCAGCGTAGGACTAGCGGGGTGGACAGATACGCAGTATTTT
D gene: NA; clone size: NA; V gene: TRBV14; J gene: TRBJ2-7; CDR3 protein: CASSPEGFPPHEQYF; CDR3 DNA: TGTGCCAGCAGCCCTGAGGGCTTTCCGCCACACGAGCAGTACTTC
D gene: NA; clone size: few; V gene: TRBV4-1; J gene: TRBJ2-7; CDR3 protein: CASSQDGTDEQYF; CDR3 DNA: TGCGCCAGCAGCCAAGATGGAACGGACGAGCAGTACTTC
D gene: NA; clone size: many; V gene: TRBV11-3; J gene: TRBJ2-2; CDR3 protein: CASSLGTRNTGELFF; CDR3 DNA: TGTGCCAGCAGCCTAGGGACTCGTAACACCGGGGAGCTGTTTTTT
D gene: NA; clone size: NA; V gene: TRBV30; J gene: TRBJ2-1; CDR3 protein: CAWRTFEGPFNEQFF; CDR3 DNA: TGTGCCTGGAGAACTTTCGAAGGGCCGTTCAATGAGCAGTTCTTC
D gene: TRBD1; clone size: NA; V gene: TRBV6-8; J gene: TRBJ1-5; CDR3 protein: CASRQGNQPQHF; CDR3 DNA: TGTGCCAGCAGACAGGGGAATCAGCCCCAGCATTTT
D gene: NA; clone size: NA; V gene: TRBV6-8; J gene: TRBJ2-3; CDR3 protein: CASSYASGPPSTDTQYF; CDR3 DNA: TGTGCCAGCAGTTACGCCTCGGGGCCCCCTAGCACAGATACGCAGTATTTT
D gene: TRBD2; clone size: many; V gene: TRBV11-3; J gene: TRBJ2-1; CDR3 protein: CASGERETHNEQFF; CDR3 DNA: TGTGCCAGCGGGGAGCGGGAGACACACAATGAGCAGTTCTTC
D gene: TRBD2; clone size: few; V gene: TRBV11-3; J gene: TRBJ2-7; CDR3 protein: CASSLDDSGAYEQYF; CDR3 DNA: TGTGCCAGCAGCTTAGATGATAGCGGGGCCTACGAGCAGTACTTC
D gene: NA; clone size: NA; V gene: TRBV6-8; J gene: TRBJ1-2; CDR3 protein: CASSSPLSPNYGYTF; CDR3 DNA: TGTGCCAGCAGTTCTCCCTTAAGTCCTAACTATGGCTACACCTTC
D gene: TRBD1; clone size: NA; V gene: TRBV19; J gene: TRBJ2-2; CDR3 protein: CASRGDRDSGELFF; CDR3 DNA: TGTGCCAGTAGGGGAGACAGGGATTCCGGGGAGCTGTTTTTT
D gene: TRBD1; clone size: NA; V gene: TRBV6-8; J gene: TRBJ2-7; CDR3 protein: CASSPGQGWKKQYF; CDR3 DNA: TGTGCCAGCAGCCCGGGACAGGGTTGGAAGAAGCAGTACTTC
D gene: NA; clone size: medium-sized; V gene: TRBV11-3; J gene: TRBJ2-4; CDR3 protein: CASSFAVTAKNIQYF; CDR3 DNA: TGTGCCAGCAGCTTCGCCGTCACTGCCAAAAACATTCAGTACTTC
D gene: NA; clone size: NA; V gene: TRBV15; J gene: TRBJ1-2; CDR3 protein: CATSAGRGANYGYTF; CDR3 DNA: TGTGCCACCAGCGCGGGGAGGGGGGCTAACTATGGCTACACCTTC
D gene: TRBD2; clone size: many; V gene: TRBV11-3; J gene: TRBJ2-3; CDR3 protein: CASSGTSGKGTDTQYF; CDR3 DNA: TGTGCCAGCAGCGGCACTAGCGGGAAGGGGACAGATACGCAGTATTTT
D gene: TRBD2; clone size: many; V gene: TRBV11-3; J gene: TRBJ2-5; CDR3 protein: CASSFASGRGETQYF; CDR3 DNA: TGTGCCAGCAGCTTTGCTAGCGGGAGGGGAGAGACCCAGTACTTC
D gene: NA; clone size: few; V gene: TRBV9; J gene: TRBJ2-3; CDR3 protein: CASSGSPTDTQYF; CDR3 DNA: TGTGCCAGCAGCGGGAGTCCGACAGATACGCAGTATTTT
D gene: TRBD2; clone size: few; V gene: TRBV6-8; J gene: TRBJ2-2; CDR3 protein: CASSPSGRFNTGELFF; CDR3 DNA: TGTGCCAGCAGCCCTAGCGGGAGGTTCAACACCGGGGAGCTGTTTTTT
D gene: NA; clone size: few; V gene: TRBV6-8; J gene: TRBJ1-1; CDR3 protein: CASSSLRGRAEAFF; CDR3 DNA: TGTGCCAGCAGTTCCCTCAGGGGCAGAGCTGAAGCTTTCTTT
D gene: TRBD1; clone size: medium-sized; V gene: TRBV6-8; J gene: TRBJ1-1; CDR3 protein: CATEDRVFLNSEAFF; CDR3 DNA: TGTGCCACCGAGGACAGGGTATTTTTAAACTCTGAAGCTTTCTTT
D gene: NA; clone size: NA; V gene: TRBV18; J gene: TRBJ2-1; CDR3 protein: CASSTQGPGLSIGIYNEQFF; CDR3 DNA: TGTGCCAGCTCCACCCAGGGGCCTGGACTGTCCATCGGGATATACAATGAGCAGTTCTTC
D gene: TRBD1; clone size: medium-sized; V gene: TRBV11-3; J gene: TRBJ2-2; CDR3 protein: CASSSLTGAGELFF; CDR3 DNA: TGTGCCAGCAGCTCCCTCACAGGGGCCGGGGAGCTGTTTTTT
D gene: NA; clone size: few; V gene: TRBV12-5; J gene: TRBJ1-5; CDR3 protein: CASARGGNQPQHF; CDR3 DNA: TGTGCCAGCGCAAGGGGGGGCAATCAGCCCCAGCATTTT
D gene: NA; clone size: large; V gene: TRBV15; J gene: TRBJ2-3; CDR3 protein: CATSRDGGQGDTQYF; CDR3 DNA: TGTGCCACCAGCAGAGATGGGGGGCAGGGAGATACGCAGTATTTT
D gene: NA; clone size: medium-sized; V gene: TRBV11-3; J gene: TRBJ2-1; CDR3 protein: CASSLEVADNYNEQFF; CDR3 DNA: TGTGCCAGCAGCTTAGAGGTAGCGGATAACTACAATGAGCAGTTCTTC
D gene: NA; clone size: NA; V gene: TRBV9; J gene: TRBJ2-1; CDR3 protein: CASSVDGGVYNEQFF; CDR3 DNA: TGTGCCAGCAGCGTAGATGGGGGAGTCTACAATGAGCAGTTCTTC
D gene: TRBD1; clone size: NA; V gene: TRBV19; J gene: TRBJ1-5; CDR3 protein: CASSRTGGIISNQPQHF; CDR3 DNA: TGTGCCAGTAGCAGGACAGGGGGCATAATAAGCAATCAGCCCCAGCATTTT
D gene: NA; clone size: few; V gene: TRBV19; J gene: TRBJ2-3; CDR3 protein: CASSIAWGRGDTQYF; CDR3 DNA: TGTGCCAGTAGTATTGCCTGGGGGCGGGGAGATACGCAGTATTTT
D gene: TRBD2; clone size: NA; V gene: TRBV11-3; J gene: TRBJ2-7; CDR3 protein: CASSSGSLAGDLGEQYF; CDR3 DNA: TGTGCCAGCAGCTCCGGGTCCCTAGCGGGAGACTTGGGCGAGCAGTACTTC
D gene: NA; clone size: many; V gene: TRBV11-3; J gene: TRBJ1-4; CDR3 protein: CASSLSSTNEKLFF; CDR3 DNA: TGTGCCAGCAGCTTAAGCTCAACTAATGAAAAACTGTTTTTT
D gene: NA; clone size: NA; V gene: TRBV29-1; J gene: TRBJ1-2; CDR3 protein: CSVEDAGRRNYGYTF; CDR3 DNA: TGCAGCGTTGAAGATGCAGGGCGTAGGAACTATGGCTACACCTTC
D gene: TRBD1; clone size: many; V gene: TRBV11-3; J gene: TRBJ2-2; CDR3 protein: CASSLGDRVRRTGELFF; CDR3 DNA: TGTGCCAGCAGCTTGGGGGACAGAGTAAGGAGGACCGGGGAGCTGTTTTTT
D gene: NA; clone size: medium-sized; V gene: TRBV11-3; J gene: TRBJ1-1; CDR3 protein: CASSFLTGNTEAFF; CDR3 DNA: TGTGCCAGCAGCTTTCTAACAGGGAACACTGAAGCTTTCTTT
D gene: NA; clone size: NA; V gene: TRBV19; J gene: TRBJ1-4; CDR3 protein: CASSPGDWEEKLFF; CDR3 DNA: TGTGCCAGCTCCCCGGGGGATTGGGAAGAAAAACTGTTTTTT
D gene: TRBD2; clone size: large; V gene: TRBV11-3; J gene: TRBJ2-1; CDR3 protein: CASSLRGLAALAGEQFF; CDR3 DNA: TGTGCCAGCAGCTTAAGGGGACTAGCGGCTTTAGCGGGTGAGCAGTTCTTC
D gene: NA; clone size: few; V gene: TRBV6-8; J gene: TRBJ2-7; CDR3 protein: CASSLRGSYEQYF; CDR3 DNA: TGTGCCAGCAGTCTCAGAGGCTCCTACGAGCAGTACTTC
D gene: NA; clone size: few; V gene: TRBV11-3; J gene: TRBJ2-7; CDR3 protein: CASIQLGGGQLAYEQYF; CDR3 DNA: TGTGCCAGCATCCAGCTAGGGGGTGGGCAGTTAGCCTACGAGCAGTACTTC
D gene: NA; clone size: NA; V gene: TRBV5-1; J gene: TRBJ1-5; CDR3 protein: CASSLGGASNQPQHF; CDR3 DNA: TGCGCCAGCAGCTTGGGGGGGGCTAGCAATCAGCCCCAGCATTTT
D gene: NA; clone size: NA; V gene: TRBV5-1; J gene: TRBJ1-1; CDR3 protein: CASSAEGEHTEAFF; CDR3 DNA: TGCGCCAGCAGCGCCGAGGGGGAGCACACTGAAGCTTTCTTT
D gene: NA; clone size: NA; V gene: TRBV6-8; J gene: TRBJ1-5; CDR3 protein: CASSYRGGNQPQHF; CDR3 DNA: TGTGCCAGCAGTTACCGGGGGGGCAATCAGCCCCAGCATTTT
D gene: TRBD1; clone size: many; V gene: TRBV11-3; J gene: TRBJ2-7; CDR3 protein: CASSLRDSAYEQYF; CDR3 DNA: TGTGCCAGCAGTCTCCGGGACAGCGCCTACGAGCAGTACTTC
D gene: NA; clone size: NA; V gene: TRBV29-1; J gene: TRBJ1-1; CDR3 protein: CSVEALNTEAFF; CDR3 DNA: TGCAGCGTTGAGGCACTGAACACTGAAGCTTTCTTT
D gene: TRBD1; clone size: many; V gene: TRBV11-3; J gene: TRBJ2-5; CDR3 protein: CASSLDGTAQETQYF; CDR3 DNA: TGTGCCAGCAGCTTAGACGGGACAGCTCAAGAGACCCAGTACTTC
D gene: TRBD2; clone size: NA; V gene: TRBV12-5; J gene: TRBJ2-7; CDR3 protein: CASGDSGSQYEQYF; CDR3 DNA: TGTGCCAGCGGAGATAGCGGGTCCCAGTACGAGCAGTACTTC
D gene: NA; clone size: NA; V gene: TRBV6-8; J gene: TRBJ2-2; CDR3 protein: CASSRPGGANTGELFF; CDR3 DNA: TGTGCCAGCAGTCGGCCCGGCGGGGCGAACACCGGGGAGCTGTTTTTT
D gene: TRBD1; clone size: NA; V gene: TRBV19; J gene: TRBJ1-3; CDR3 protein: CASRDRDRGRISGNTIYF; CDR3 DNA: TGTGCCAGTAGAGACCGGGACAGGGGTCGAATCTCTGGAAACACCATATATTTT
D gene: NA; clone size: NA; V gene: TRBV18; J gene: TRBJ2-5; CDR3 protein: CASSPLVEETQYF; CDR3 DNA: TGTGCCAGCTCACCACTGGTCGAAGAGACCCAGTACTTC
D gene: NA; clone size: NA; V gene: TRBV29-1; J gene: TRBJ1-5; CDR3 protein: CSVRGDTNQPQHF; CDR3 DNA: TGCAGCGTCCGGGGGGACACCAATCAGCCCCAGCATTTT
D gene: NA; clone size: medium-sized; V gene: TRBV11-3; J gene: TRBJ1-2; CDR3 protein: CASRGIVRANYGYTF; CDR3 DNA: TGTGCCAGCAGAGGGATAGTAAGAGCTAACTATGGCTACACCTTC